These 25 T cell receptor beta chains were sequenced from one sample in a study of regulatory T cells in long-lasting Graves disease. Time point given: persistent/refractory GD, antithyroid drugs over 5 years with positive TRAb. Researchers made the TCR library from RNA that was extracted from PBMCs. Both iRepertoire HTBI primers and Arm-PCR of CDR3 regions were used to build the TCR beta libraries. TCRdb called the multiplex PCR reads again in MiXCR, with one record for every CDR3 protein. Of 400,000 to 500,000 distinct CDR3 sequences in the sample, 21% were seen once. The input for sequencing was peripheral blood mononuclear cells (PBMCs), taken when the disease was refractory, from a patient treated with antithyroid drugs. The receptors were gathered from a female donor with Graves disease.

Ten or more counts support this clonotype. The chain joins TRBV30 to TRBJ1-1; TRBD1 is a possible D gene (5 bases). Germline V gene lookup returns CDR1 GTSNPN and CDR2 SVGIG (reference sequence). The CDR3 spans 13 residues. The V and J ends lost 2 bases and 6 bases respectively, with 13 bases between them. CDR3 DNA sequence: TGTGCCTGGAGTTGGGGGGGGGACCCTGAAGCTTTCTTT. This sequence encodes CAWSWGGDPEAFF.

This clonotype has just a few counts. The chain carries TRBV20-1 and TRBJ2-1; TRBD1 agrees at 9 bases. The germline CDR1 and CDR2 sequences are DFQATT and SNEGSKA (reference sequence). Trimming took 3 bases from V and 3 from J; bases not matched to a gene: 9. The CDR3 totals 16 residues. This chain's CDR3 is CSASPGTGNGYNEQFF. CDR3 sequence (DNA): TGCAGTGCTAGTCCCGGGACAGGGAACGGCTACAATGAGCAGTTCTTC.

The CDR3 protein is CASSGGRTSYEQYF. CDR3 nucleotides: TGTGCCAGCAGTGGGGGTAGAACCAGCTACGAGCAGTACTTC. This chain connects TRBV6-1 to TRBJ2-7; D unresolved. V gave up 4 bases and J gave up 3 bases, with 13 bases separating them. The CDR3 is 14 amino acids. The germline gives CDR1 MNHNS, CDR2 SASEGT.

The CDR3 reads CASSLTGLQPQHF. CDR3 bases: TGTGCCAGCAGTTTGACAGGGCTTCAGCCCCAGCATTTT. This chain uses TRBV6-2 or TRBV6-3 with TRBJ1-5; 7 bases agree with TRBD1. CDR3 size: 13 residues. Unmatched junction bases numbered 3, after V lost 4 bases and J lost 6 bases. Germline loops: CDR1 MNHEY, CDR2 SVGEGT.

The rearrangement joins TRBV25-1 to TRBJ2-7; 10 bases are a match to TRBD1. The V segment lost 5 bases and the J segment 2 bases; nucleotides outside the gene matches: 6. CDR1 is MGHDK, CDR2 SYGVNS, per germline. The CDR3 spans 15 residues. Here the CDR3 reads CASSKAGQGTYEQYF. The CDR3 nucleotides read TGTGCCAGCAGTAAGGCGGGACAGGGGACCTACGAGCAGTACTTC.

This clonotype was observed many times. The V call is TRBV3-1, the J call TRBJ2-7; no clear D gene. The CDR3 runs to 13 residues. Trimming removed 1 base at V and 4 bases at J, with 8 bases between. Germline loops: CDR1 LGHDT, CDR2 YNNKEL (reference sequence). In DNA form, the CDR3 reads TGTGCCAGCAGCCAAGGGCCTAAATACGAGCAGTACTTC. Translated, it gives CASSQGPKYEQYF.

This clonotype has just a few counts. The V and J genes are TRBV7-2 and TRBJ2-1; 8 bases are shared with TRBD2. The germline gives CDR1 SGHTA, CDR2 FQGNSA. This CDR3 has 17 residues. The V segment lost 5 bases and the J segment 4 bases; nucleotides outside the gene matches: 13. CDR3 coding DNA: TGTGCCAGCAGCCCAGGAGTAGCGGGGTCGAATTACAATGAGCAGTTCTTC. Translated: CASSPGVAGSNYNEQFF.

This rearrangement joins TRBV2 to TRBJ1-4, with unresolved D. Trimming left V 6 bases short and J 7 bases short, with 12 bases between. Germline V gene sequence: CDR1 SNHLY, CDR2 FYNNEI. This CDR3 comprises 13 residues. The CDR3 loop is CASSGSLGEKLFF. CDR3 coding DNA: TGTGCCAGCAGCGGATCCTTGGGTGAAAAACTGTTTTTT.

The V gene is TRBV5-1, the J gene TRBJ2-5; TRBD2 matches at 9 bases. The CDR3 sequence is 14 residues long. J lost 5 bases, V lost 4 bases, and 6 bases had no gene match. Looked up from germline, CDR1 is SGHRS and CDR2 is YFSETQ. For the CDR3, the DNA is TGCGCCAGCAGCCCGGGACTAGCCTGGGAGACCCAGTACTTC. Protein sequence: CASSPGLAWETQYF.

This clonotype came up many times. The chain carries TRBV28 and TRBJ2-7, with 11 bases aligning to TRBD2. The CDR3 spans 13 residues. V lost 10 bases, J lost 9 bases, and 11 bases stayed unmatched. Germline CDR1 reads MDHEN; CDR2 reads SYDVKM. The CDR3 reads CATTTSGNPWQYF. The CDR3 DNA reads TGTGCCACCACGACTAGCGGGAACCCGTGGCAGTACTTC.

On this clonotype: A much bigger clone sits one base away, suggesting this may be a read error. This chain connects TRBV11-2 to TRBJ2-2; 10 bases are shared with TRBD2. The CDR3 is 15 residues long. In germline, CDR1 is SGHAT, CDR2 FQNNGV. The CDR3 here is CAGSSGLASTGELFF. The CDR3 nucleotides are TGTGCCGGCAGCTCGGGACTAGCGTCTACCGGGGAGCTGTTTTTT. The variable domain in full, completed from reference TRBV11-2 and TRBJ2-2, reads EAGVAQSPRYKIIEKRQSVAFWCNPISGHATLYWYQQILGQGPKLLIQFQNNGVVDDSQLPKDRFSAERLKGVDSTLKIQPAKLEDSAVYLCAGSSGLASTGELFFGEGSRLTVL.

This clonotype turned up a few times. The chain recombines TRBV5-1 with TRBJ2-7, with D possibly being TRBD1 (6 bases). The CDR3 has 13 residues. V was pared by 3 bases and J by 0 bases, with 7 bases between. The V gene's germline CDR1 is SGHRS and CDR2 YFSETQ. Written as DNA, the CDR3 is TGCGCCAGCAGCTGGACAGTCTCCTACGAGCAGTACTTC. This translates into CASSWTVSYEQYF.

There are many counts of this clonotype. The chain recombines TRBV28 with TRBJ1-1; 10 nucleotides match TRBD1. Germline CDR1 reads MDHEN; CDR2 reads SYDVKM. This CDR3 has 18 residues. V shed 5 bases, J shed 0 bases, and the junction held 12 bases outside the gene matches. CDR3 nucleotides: TGTGCCAGCAGTCCCCAACCCGGGACAGGGGCCTTGAACACTGAAGCTTTCTTT. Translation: CASSPQPGTGALNTEAFF.

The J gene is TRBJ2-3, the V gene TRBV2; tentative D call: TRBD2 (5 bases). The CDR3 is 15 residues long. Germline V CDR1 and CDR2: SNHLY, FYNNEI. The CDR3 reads CASRMSGTSTDTQYF. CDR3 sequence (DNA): TGTGCGAGCCGCATGAGCGGAACTAGCACAGATACGCAGTATTTT. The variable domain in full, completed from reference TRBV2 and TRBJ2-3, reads EPEVTQTPSHQVTQMGQEVILRCVPISNHLYFYWYRQILGQKVEFLVSFYNNEISEKSEIFDDQFSVERPDGSNFTLKIRSTKLEDSAMYFCASRMSGTSTDTQYFGPGTRLTVL.

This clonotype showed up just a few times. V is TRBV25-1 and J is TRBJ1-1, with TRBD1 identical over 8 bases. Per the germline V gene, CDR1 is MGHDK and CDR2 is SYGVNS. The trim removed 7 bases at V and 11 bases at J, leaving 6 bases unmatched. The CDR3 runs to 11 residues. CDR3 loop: CASNQGASAFF. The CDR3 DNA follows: TGTGCCAGCAACCAGGGGGCGTCGGCTTTCTTT.

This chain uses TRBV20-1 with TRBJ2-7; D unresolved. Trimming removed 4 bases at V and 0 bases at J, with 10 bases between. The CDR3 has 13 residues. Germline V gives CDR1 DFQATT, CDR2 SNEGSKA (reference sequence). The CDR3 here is CSATGDYSYEQYF. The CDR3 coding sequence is TGCAGTGCTACAGGTGATTACTCCTACGAGCAGTACTTC.

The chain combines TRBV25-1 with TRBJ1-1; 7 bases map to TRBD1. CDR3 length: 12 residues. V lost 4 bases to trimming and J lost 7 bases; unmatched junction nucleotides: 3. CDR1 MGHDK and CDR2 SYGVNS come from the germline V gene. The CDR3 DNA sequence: TGTGCCAGCAGTGCGACAGGGCTTGAAGCTTTCTTT. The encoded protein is CASSATGLEAFF.

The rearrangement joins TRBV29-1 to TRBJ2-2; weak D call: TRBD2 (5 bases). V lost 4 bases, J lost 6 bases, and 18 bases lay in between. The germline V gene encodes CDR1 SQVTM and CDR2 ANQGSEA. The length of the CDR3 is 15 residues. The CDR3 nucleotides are TGCAGCGTTGGTATTGGGTTCAGTAGCGCCGGGGAGCTGTTTTTT. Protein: CSVGIGFSSAGELFF.

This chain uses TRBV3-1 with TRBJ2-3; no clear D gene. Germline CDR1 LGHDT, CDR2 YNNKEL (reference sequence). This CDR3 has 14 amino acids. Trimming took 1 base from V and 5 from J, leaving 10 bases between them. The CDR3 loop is CASSQGGSGDTQYF. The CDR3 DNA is TGTGCCAGCAGCCAAGGGGGATCGGGAGATACGCAGTATTTT.

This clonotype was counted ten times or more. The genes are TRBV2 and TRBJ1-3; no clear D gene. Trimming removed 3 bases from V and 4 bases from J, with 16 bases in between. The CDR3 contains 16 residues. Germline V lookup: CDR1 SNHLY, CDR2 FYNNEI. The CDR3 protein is CASSDGRPMGGNTIYF. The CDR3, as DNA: TGTGCCAGCAGTGACGGACGCCCCATGGGCGGAAACACCATATATTTT.

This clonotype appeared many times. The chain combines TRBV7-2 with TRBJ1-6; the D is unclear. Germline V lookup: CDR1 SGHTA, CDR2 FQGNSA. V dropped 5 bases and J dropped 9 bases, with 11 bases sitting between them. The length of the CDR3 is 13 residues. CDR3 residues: CASSPGTSSPLHF. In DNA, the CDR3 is TGTGCCAGCAGCCCCGGAACGAGTTCACCCCTCCACTTT.

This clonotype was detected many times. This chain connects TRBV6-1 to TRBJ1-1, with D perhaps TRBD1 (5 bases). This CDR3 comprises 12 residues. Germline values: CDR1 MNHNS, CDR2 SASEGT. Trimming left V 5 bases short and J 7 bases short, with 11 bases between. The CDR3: CASSTGGYEAFF. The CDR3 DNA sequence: TGTGCCAGCAGTACTGGGGGATATGAAGCTTTCTTT.

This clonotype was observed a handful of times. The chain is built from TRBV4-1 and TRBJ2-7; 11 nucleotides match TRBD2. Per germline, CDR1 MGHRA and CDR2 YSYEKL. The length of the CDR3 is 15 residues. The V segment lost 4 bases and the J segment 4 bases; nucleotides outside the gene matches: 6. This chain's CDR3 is CASSRVAGGPYEQYF. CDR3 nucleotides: TGCGCCAGCAGCCGAGTAGCGGGAGGGCCTTACGAGCAGTACTTC.

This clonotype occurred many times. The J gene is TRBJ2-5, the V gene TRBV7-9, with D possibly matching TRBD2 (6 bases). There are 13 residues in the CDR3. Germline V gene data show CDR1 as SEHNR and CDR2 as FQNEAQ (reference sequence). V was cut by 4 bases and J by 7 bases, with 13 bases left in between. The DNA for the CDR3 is TGTGCCAGCAGCTGGGGGGACTGGTGGACCCAGTACTTC. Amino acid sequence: CASSWGDWWTQYF. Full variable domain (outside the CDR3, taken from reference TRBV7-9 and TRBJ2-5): DTGVSQNPRHKITKRGQNVTFRCDPISEHNRLYWYRQTLGQGPEFLTYFQNEAQLEKSRLLSDRFSAERPKGSFSTLEIQRTEQGDSAMYLCASSWGDWWTQYFGPGTRLLVL.

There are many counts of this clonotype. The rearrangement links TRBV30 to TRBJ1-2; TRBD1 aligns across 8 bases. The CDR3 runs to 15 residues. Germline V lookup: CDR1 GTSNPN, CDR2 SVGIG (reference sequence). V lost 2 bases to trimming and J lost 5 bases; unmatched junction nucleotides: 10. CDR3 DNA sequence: TGTGCCTGGAGTACGTCCAGGGGGCGCCTATATGGCTACACCTTC. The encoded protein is CAWSTSRGRLYGYTF.